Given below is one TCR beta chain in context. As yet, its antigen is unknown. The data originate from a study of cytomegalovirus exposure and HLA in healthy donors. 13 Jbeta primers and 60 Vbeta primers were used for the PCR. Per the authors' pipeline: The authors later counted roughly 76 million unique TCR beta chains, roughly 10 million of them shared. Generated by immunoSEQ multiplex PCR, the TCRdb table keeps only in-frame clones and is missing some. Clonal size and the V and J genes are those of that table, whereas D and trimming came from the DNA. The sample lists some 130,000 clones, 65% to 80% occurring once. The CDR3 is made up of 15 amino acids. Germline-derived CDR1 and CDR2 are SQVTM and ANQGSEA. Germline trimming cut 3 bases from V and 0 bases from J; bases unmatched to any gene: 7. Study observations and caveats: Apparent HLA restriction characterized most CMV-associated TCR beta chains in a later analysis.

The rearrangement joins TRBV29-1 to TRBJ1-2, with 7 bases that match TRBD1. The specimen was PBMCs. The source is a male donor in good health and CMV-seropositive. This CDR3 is CSVDRRGQPNYGYTF. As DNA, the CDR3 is TGCAGCGTTGATCGGAGGGGACAGCCTAACTATGGCTACACCTTC.